This entry lists 32 T cell receptor beta chains sequenced from one sample in a study of beta chain features in type 1 diabetes. Study observations and caveats: Across all four CD4+ subsets, people with type 1 diabetes showed modestly shorter TCRB CDR3s.

The antigens for these receptors are not known. The authors reverse transcribed all of the isolated RNA, so sequencing captured expressed TCRB transcripts. Sequencing was performed with immunoSEQ multiplex PCR; in TCRdb, only in-frame clones are kept and a portion is missing. The sample gives 600,000 or so clones, 11% to 15% of which show up once; roughly 0.04% is in the top ten. The sequencing sample was made of naive CD4+ T cells from blood. The receptors shown here come from a man younger than 35 with type 1 diabetes.

In this sample, this clone turned up a few times. The chain links TRBV6-6 to TRBJ1-1, with D hard to call. Trimming cost V 2 bases and J 6 bases, with 19 bases left between them. The length of the CDR3 is 16 residues. Germline lookup yields CDR1 MNHNY and CDR2 SVGAGI (reference sequence). The CDR3 DNA reads as TGTGCCAGCAGTTACCCCTCCTCGGGCCTTCCTCCTGAAGCTTTCTTT. It is translated as CASSYPSSGLPPEAFF.

This chain connects TRBV12-5 to TRBJ2-6, with D possibly matching TRBD1 (6 bases). The CDR3 has 17 residues. Trimming stripped 3 bases from V and 4 bases from J, with 16 bases between. Germline CDR1 reads LGHNT; CDR2 reads FRNRAP. CDR3 nucleotides: TGTGCTAGTGGTTTACACCTCAGGGACATGGGGGCCAACGTCCTGACTTTC. Translating gives CASGLHLRDMGANVLTF.

The chain joins TRBV18 to TRBJ1-5; no firm D call. The germline V gene has CDR1 KGHSH and CDR2 LQKENI. The CDR3 sequence is 15 residues long. The ends were cut back, 6 bases at V and 4 bases at J, with 16 bases in the middle. The CDR3 DNA is TGTGCCAGCTCTCGTAACGGGGAGACGAATCAGCCCCAGCATTTT. This gives the protein CASSRNGETNQPQHF.

This clone appeared a few times. The chain has TRBV30 and TRBJ2-1; 10 positions match TRBD2. CDR3 length equals 15 residues. The germline CDR1 and CDR2 sequences are GTSNPN and SVGIG (reference sequence). Trimming took 5 bases from V and 5 from J; bases not matched to a gene: 9. CDR3 sequence: CAWGSRTSGNNEQFF. The CDR3 region has the DNA TGTGCCTGGGGGAGCAGGACTAGCGGAAACAATGAGCAGTTCTTC.

This clone occurred a few times. The rearrangement joins TRBV7-2 to TRBJ2-7; D might be TRBD1 (5 bases). In germline, CDR1 is SGHTA, CDR2 FQGNSA. The length of the CDR3 is 15 residues. V lost 6 bases and J 3 bases, leaving 18 bases between the germline ends. CDR3 nucleotides: TGTGCCAGCAGAAGAGGTCCAGGCGGACACTACGAGCAGTACTTC. Protein: CASRRGPGGHYEQYF.

This sequence joins TRBV7-2 and TRBJ2-3; 13 bases match TRBD2. The trim removed 2 bases at V and 3 bases at J, leaving 2 bases unmatched. Looked up from germline, CDR1 is SGHTA and CDR2 is FQGNSA. This CDR3 contains 16 residues. CDR3 nucleotide sequence: TGTGCCAGCAGCTTATCGGGACTAGCGGGGACAGATACGCAGTATTTT. It codes for CASSLSGLAGTDTQYF.

This clone occurred a few times. This chain joins TRBV18 and TRBJ1-6, with 10 nucleotides matching TRBD1. V dropped 6 bases and J dropped 9; count of bases not matched to a gene: 8. The CDR3 runs to 15 residues. Germline lookup yields CDR1 KGHSH and CDR2 LQKENI. The CDR3 loop reads CASSTSGTGASPLHF. CDR3 in DNA: TGTGCCAGCTCTACCAGTGGGACAGGGGCTTCACCCCTCCACTTT.

This clone was detected only a few times. The chain uses TRBV14 and TRBJ2-3; D is unclear. V dropped 2 bases and J dropped 2 bases, with 2 bases sitting between them. Germline lookup yields CDR1 SGHDN and CDR2 FVKESK. This CDR3 is built from 12 residues. The CDR3 bases are TGTGCCAGCAGCCAAAACACAGATACGCAGTATTTT. Translated, it gives CASSQNTDTQYF.

This chain uses TRBV6-1 with TRBJ1-5, with TRBD1 matching 8 bases. This CDR3 region has 16 residues. Germline assignment: CDR1 MNHNS and CDR2 SASEGT. Unmatched junction bases numbered 16, after V lost 6 bases and J lost 9 bases. Written as DNA, the CDR3 is TGTGCCAGCAGCGAATACGACAGGGGCCTCGGGTGGCCCCAGCATTTT. Protein: CASSEYDRGLGWPQHF.

This clone was detected only a few times. The gene calls are TRBV5-1 and TRBJ2-1; maybe TRBD2 (6 bases). With 1 base removed from V and 5 bases from J, the gap between germline ends came to 16 bases. The CDR3 runs 16 residues. CDR1 SGHRS and CDR2 YFSETQ come from the germline V gene. The CDR3 loop is CASSLNPGTRDNEQFF. The CDR3 DNA follows: TGCGCCAGCAGCTTGAACCCCGGGACTCGTGACAATGAGCAGTTCTTC.

The chain recombines TRBV4-1 with TRBJ1-5; D gene unclear. CDR3 length: 17 amino acids. Trimming took 0 bases from V and 3 from J, leaving 15 bases between them. Germline assignment: CDR1 MGHRA and CDR2 YSYEKL. In DNA, the CDR3 is TGCGCCAGCAGCCAAGATATCTCGGGCAGATCCAATCAGCCCCAGCATTTT. The encoded protein is CASSQDISGRSNQPQHF.

This clone came up a few times. This chain connects TRBV12-5 to TRBJ1-1; maybe TRBD1 (5 bases). The ends were cut back, 9 bases at V and 4 bases at J, with 15 bases in the middle. CDR3 length equals 13 residues. Germline-derived CDR1 and CDR2 are LGHNT and FRNRAP. The CDR3: CASQGVSATEAFF. The DNA of the CDR3 is TGTGCTAGCCAGGGAGTTAGTGCCACTGAAGCTTTCTTT.

The rearrangement joins TRBV30 to TRBJ2-1, with TRBD2 matching over 10 bases. The CDR3 is made up of 14 amino acids. V was clipped by 7 bases and J by 5 bases; unmatched bases: 8. The germline gives CDR1 GTSNPN, CDR2 SVGIG (reference sequence). For the CDR3, the DNA is TGTGCCTCGCGAGCGGGAGGGTCCCACAATGAGCAGTTCTTC. Translation gives CASRAGGSHNEQFF.

This chain joins TRBV29-1 and TRBJ1-1; D gene uncertain. V dropped 4 bases and J dropped 0 bases, with 12 bases sitting between them. Per the germline V gene, CDR1 is SQVTM and CDR2 is ANQGSEA. CDR3 length: 14 amino acids. CDR3 residues: CSVVPRFMNTEAFF. The CDR3, as DNA: TGCAGCGTTGTACCCAGGTTCATGAACACTGAAGCTTTCTTT. The whole variable domain, remainder taken from reference TRBV29-1 and TRBJ1-1, is SAVISQKPSRDICQRGTSLTIQCQVDSQVTMMFWYRQQPGQSLTLIATANQGSEATYESGFVIDKFPISRPNLTFSTLTVSNMSPEDSSIYLCSVVPRFMNTEAFFGQGTRLTVV.

The CDR3 coding sequence is TGTGCCAGCTCACCACGGAGGGGGGAACCCTACGAGCAGTACTTC. Translating gives CASSPRRGEPYEQYF. This chain uses TRBV18 with TRBJ2-7, with D perhaps assigned TRBD1 or TRBD2 (6 bases each). CDR1 is KGHSH, CDR2 LQKENI, per germline. The CDR3 totals 15 residues. With 1 base removed from V and 2 bases from J, the gap between germline ends came to 12 bases.

This clone appeared a few times. The rearrangement joins TRBV27 to TRBJ2-7, with D possibly matching TRBD1 (6 bases). CDR1 and CDR2 (germline): MNHEY, SMNVEV (reference sequence). The germline V and J ends were trimmed by 3 bases and 2 bases, with 14 bases remaining between them. The CDR3 sequence is 15 residues long. The CDR3 DNA reads as TGTGCCAGCAGTTTTTTGGGGACACAAGCCTACGAGCAGTACTTC. It translates to CASSFLGTQAYEQYF.

This chain links TRBV4-3 with TRBJ1-4, with a weak D call TRBD1 (6 bases). Trimming stripped 3 bases from V and 13 bases from J, with 21 bases between. The CDR3 runs to 15 residues. Germline lookup yields CDR1 LGHNA and CDR2 YSLEER. The chain's CDR3 is CASSQGRTASFRLFF. The CDR3 DNA reads TGCGCCAGCAGCCAGGGGCGGACAGCCTCTTTTAGACTGTTTTTT.

A word on this clone: The same CDR3 can be traced to other DNA sequences in this sample. V and J are TRBV18 and TRBJ2-5; possible D gene TRBD2, 5 bases. The CDR3 runs to 15 residues. The germline V gene has CDR1 KGHSH and CDR2 LQKENI. V shed 3 bases and J shed 1 base, with 12 bases lying between them. The CDR3 spells CASSPRLATQETQYF. The CDR3 DNA reads as TGTGCCAGCTCACCGAGGCTAGCCACCCAAGAGACCCAGTACTTC. Combining the CDR3 with reference TRBV18 and TRBJ2-5 gives the whole variable domain NAGVMQNPRHLVRRRGQEARLRCSPMKGHSHVYWYRQLPEEGLKFMVYLQKENIIDESGMPKERFSAEFPKEGPSILRIQQVVRGDSAAYFCASSPRLATQETQYFGPGTRLLVL.

This clone was observed a few times. The rearrangement uses TRBV5-4 and TRBJ2-5, with TRBD2 matching over 11 bases. Germline V gene data show CDR1 as SGHNT and CDR2 as YYREEE (reference sequence). With 2 bases clipped from V and 5 bases from J, the junction kept 8 bases outside the gene matches. The length of the CDR3 is 16 residues. In DNA, the CDR3 is TGTGCCAGCAGCTTTAGCGGGAGGGTCTCGCGTGAGACCCAGTACTTC. It specifies CASSFSGRVSRETQYF.

This chain joins TRBV7-9 and TRBJ2-5, with D uncertain. The CDR3 loop spans 13 amino acids. Germline V gene lookup returns CDR1 SEHNR and CDR2 FQNEAQ (reference sequence). V was shortened by 5 bases and J by 5 bases, with 12 bases between the two germline ends. The CDR3 is CASSPFVGETQYF. The CDR3 region has the DNA TGTGCCAGCAGCCCCTTCGTAGGGGAGACCCAGTACTTC.

This clone was found once. The chain has TRBV7-3 and TRBJ2-1; weak D call: TRBD2 (7 bases). The CDR3 loop spans 18 amino acids. V shed 1 base and J shed 3 bases, with 19 bases lying between them. Germline-derived CDR1 and CDR2 are SGHTA and FQGTGA. CDR3 loop: CASSLKVSGTPDYNEQFF. The CDR3 nucleotides read TGTGCCAGCAGCTTAAAAGTAAGCGGGACACCAGACTACAATGAGCAGTTCTTC.

This chain links TRBV25-1 with TRBJ2-7; no clear D gene. CDR1 is MGHDK and CDR2 is SYGVNS in the germline V gene. The CDR3 has 13 residues. V lost 7 bases to trimming and J lost 0 bases, with 10 bases between them. The CDR3 spells CASTADPSYEQYF. The DNA of the CDR3 is TGTGCCAGCACCGCTGACCCCTCCTACGAGCAGTACTTC.

The V and J genes are TRBV5-5 and TRBJ2-7; D not certain. CDR3 length: 13 amino acids. Looked up from germline, CDR1 is SGHKS and CDR2 is YYEKEE (reference sequence). V was cut by 0 bases and J by 5 bases, with 9 bases left in between. The CDR3 spells CASSLAVGHEQYF. CDR3 bases: TGTGCCAGCAGCTTGGCGGTGGGCCACGAGCAGTACTTC.

The chain combines TRBV7-2 with TRBJ2-7, with 10 bases lining up with TRBD2. V lost 4 bases to trimming and J lost 3 bases; unmatched junction nucleotides: 6. Germline loops: CDR1 SGHTA, CDR2 FQGNSA. The CDR3 consists of 15 residues. The CDR3: CASSYITSGNYEQYF. Written as DNA, the CDR3 is TGTGCCAGCAGCTACATCACTAGCGGGAACTACGAGCAGTACTTC.

The chain uses TRBV10-3 and TRBJ2-1, with unresolved D. The germline V and J ends were trimmed by 7 bases and 7 bases, with 17 bases remaining between them. This CDR3 region has 14 residues. Germline CDR1 reads ENHRY; CDR2 reads SYGVKD. CDR3 in amino acids: CAITAGPLGNEQFF. The CDR3 DNA follows: TGTGCCATCACCGCTGGGCCACTGGGGAATGAGCAGTTCTTC.

This clone was detected only a few times. This chain links TRBV28 with TRBJ2-6, with D possibly called TRBD1 or TRBD2 (5 bases each). The V end lost 5 bases, the J end lost 4 bases, and 15 bases lay between the germline ends. CDR1 and CDR2 (germline): MDHEN, SYDVKM. The CDR3 has 16 amino acids. This CDR3 reads CASSPWGKDGANVLTF. In DNA, the CDR3 is TGTGCCAGCAGTCCATGGGGGAAGGACGGGGCCAACGTCCTGACTTTC.

Only a few counts were recorded for this clone. The chain uses TRBV7-2 and TRBJ2-4; perhaps TRBD2 as D (5 bases). This CDR3 spans 13 amino acids. The germline gives CDR1 SGHTA, CDR2 FQGNSA. Trimming pared 5 bases from V and 8 bases from J, leaving 13 bases between. DNA of the CDR3: TGTGCCAGCAGCCTAGGGAACGGGGACATTCAGTACTTC. Amino acids: CASSLGNGDIQYF.

V usage is TRBV6-1 and J usage is TRBJ1-1, with no clear D. The CDR3 sequence is 12 residues long. CDR1 is MNHNS and CDR2 is SASEGT in the germline V gene. With 6 bases removed from V and 3 bases from J, the gap between germline ends came to 8 bases. The chain's CDR3 is CASSASDTEAFF. As DNA, the CDR3 is TGTGCCAGCAGCGCGTCCGACACTGAAGCTTTCTTT.

V and J are TRBV15 and TRBJ2-3; D is tentatively TRBD1 or TRBD2 (5 bases each). Trimming cost V 9 bases and J 1 base, with 17 bases left between them. The CDR3 loop spans 15 amino acids. CDR1 is LNHNV, CDR2 YYDKDF, per germline (reference sequence). The CDR3 spells CATGDSTAGTDTQYF. The CDR3 coding sequence is TGTGCCACAGGCGACTCGACAGCGGGCACAGATACGCAGTATTTT.

This clone has more than one count but fewer than ten. The chain uses TRBV25-1 and TRBJ2-6, with no clear D. Germline V CDR1 and CDR2: MGHDK, SYGVNS. CDR3 length: 16 amino acids. The V end lost 0 bases, the J end lost 4 bases, and 10 bases lay between the germline ends. In DNA form, the CDR3 reads TGTGCCAGCAGTGAATATTCCGTTTTGGGGGCCAACGTCCTGACTTTC. Its protein product is CASSEYSVLGANVLTF.

The rearrangement uses TRBV7-2 and TRBJ2-7, with 8 bases matching TRBD2. The CDR3 covers 14 residues. Trimming took 5 bases from V and 2 from J; bases not matched to a gene: 5. The germline gives CDR1 SGHTA, CDR2 FQGNSA. CDR3 amino acids: CASSTGGSTYEQYF. CDR3 nucleotides: TGTGCCAGCAGCACGGGGGGGTCCACCTACGAGCAGTACTTC.

In this sample, this clone turned up a few times. The rearrangement uses TRBV2 and TRBJ2-7; 7 bases align to TRBD1. Germline-derived CDR1 and CDR2 are SNHLY and FYNNEI. There are 15 residues in the CDR3. After removal of 7 bases from V and 3 bases from J, the junction contained 12 bases not matched to a gene. The CDR3 coding sequence is TGTGCCAGCACTGATATGGGACAGCCGTACTACGAGCAGTACTTC. Its protein is CASTDMGQPYYEQYF.